These 17 T cell receptor beta chains came from one sample sequenced in a study of hypomethylating agent response in myelodysplastic syndrome. The repertoire was sequenced with immunoSEQ multiplex PCR; TCRdb's copy has only in-frame clones and lacks some. The data show some 4,500 clones, 80% to 85% seen once. The sequencing here drew on bone marrow, taken before or after starting hypomethylating agent treatment for myelodysplastic syndrome (not recorded which). These receptors all come from a human donor with myelodysplastic syndrome.

The chain has TRBV21-1 and TRBJ1-2. TRBV21-1 is a pseudogene. The CDR3 totals 17 residues. The CDR3 sequence: CASSKPSRGATCYGYTF. CDR3 nucleotide sequence: TGTGCCAGCAGCAAACCCTCACGGGGGGCAACCTGCTATGGCTACACCTTC.

V gene TRBV11-2 combines with J gene TRBJ1-1; 9 nucleotides match TRBD1. The germline gives CDR1 SGHAT, CDR2 FQNNGV. V shed 6 bases and J 1 base; nucleotides not matched to a gene: 3. This CDR3 contains 14 residues. The CDR3 bases are TGTGCCAGCAGAGAACAGGGGGCGAACACTGAAGCTTTCTTT. Its translation: CASREQGANTEAFF.

A note on this clone: The junction does not match germline at one end; this may be a read error. V usage is TRBV7-7 and J usage is TRBJ2-2; either TRBD1 or TRBD2 may fit D (5 bases each). In germline, CDR1 is SSHAT, CDR2 FNYEAQ (reference sequence). The CDR3 is made up of 16 amino acids. The CDR3 reads CASSAVSLGDTGELFF. CDR3 nucleotides: TGTGCTAGCAGCGCTGTTTCACTAGGGGACACCGGGGAGCTGTTTTTT.

This clone was seen just once. The CDR3 protein is CASSRDVVATNEKLFF. In nucleotides, the CDR3 is TGCGCCAGCAGCCGAGACGTTGTAGCAACTAATGAAAAACTGTTTTTT. The chain links TRBV4-1 to TRBJ1-4; D is unclear. The CDR3 spans 16 residues. CDR1 MGHRA and CDR2 YSYEKL come from the germline V gene. Deletions cut 4 bases from V and 0 bases from J, with 12 bases between.

V gene TRBV7-9 combines with J gene TRBJ1-2; D is unresolved. V was pared by 1 base and J by 8 bases, with 17 bases between. The CDR3 totals 15 residues. Germline V CDR1 and CDR2: SEHNR, FQNEAQ (reference sequence). The CDR3 DNA sequence: TGTGCCAGCAGCTTAGTTAGGAGCGCGGTCGGGGGCTACACCTTC. It yields the protein CASSLVRSAVGGYTF. Combining the CDR3 with reference TRBV7-9 and TRBJ1-2 gives the whole variable domain DTGVSQNPRHKITKRGQNVTFRCDPISEHNRLYWYRQTLGQGPEFLTYFQNEAQLEKSRLLSDRFSAERPKGSFSTLEIQRTEQGDSAMYLCASSLVRSAVGGYTFGSGTRLTVV.

The chain is built from TRBV14 and TRBJ1-6, with a weak D call TRBD1 (5 bases). The germline gives CDR1 SGHDN, CDR2 FVKESK. V lost 6 bases to trimming and J lost 9 bases, with 15 bases between them. CDR3 length: 14 residues. In DNA form, the CDR3 reads TGTGCCAGCAGTCTCCCCGGGGCAGGTTCACCCCTCCACTTT. The encoded protein is CASSLPGAGSPLHF.

This chain joins TRBV5-6 and TRBJ2-7; possibly TRBD2 for D (6 bases). This CDR3 contains 14 residues. From germline, CDR1 is SGHDT and CDR2 YYEEEE. Trimming removed 5 bases from V and 6 bases from J, with 18 bases in between. The CDR3 here is CASRFGTPGGEQYF. In nucleotides, the CDR3 is TGTGCCAGCAGATTCGGGACTCCTGGCGGCGAGCAGTACTTC.

V is TRBV14 and J is TRBJ1-1; no clear D gene. Between the trimmed V and J ends, which lost 5 bases and 3 bases, there was a span of 13 bases. The CDR3 loop spans 14 amino acids. Looked up from germline, CDR1 is SGHDN and CDR2 is FVKESK. The CDR3 DNA is TGTGCCAGCAGCTTCCGGAGGTCGGACACTGAAGCTTTCTTT. The encoded protein is CASSFRRSDTEAFF. The variable domain in full, with the rest retrieved from reference TRBV14 and TRBJ1-1, is EAGVTQFPSHSVIEKGQTVTLRCDPISGHDNLYWYRRVMGKEIKFLLHFVKESKQDESGMPNNRFLAERTGGTYSTLKVQPAELEDSGVYFCASSFRRSDTEAFFGQGTRLTVV.

This clone was recorded once. The chain is built from TRBV7-8 and TRBJ2-7, with 7 bases lining up with TRBD1. V gave up 2 bases and J gave up 4 bases; unmatched junction bases: 5. The germline gives CDR1 SGHVS, CDR2 FQNEAQ. This CDR3 has 14 amino acids. The CDR3 loop is CASSLYRGPYEQYF. The CDR3 DNA follows: TGTGCCAGCAGCTTATATAGGGGGCCTTACGAGCAGTACTTC. The full variable domain, its missing parts supplied by reference TRBV7-8 and TRBJ2-7, is GAGVSQSPRYKVAKRGQDVALRCDPISGHVSLFWYQQALGQGPEFLTYFQNEAQLDKSGLPSDRFFAERPEGSVSTLKIQRTQQEDSAVYLCASSLYRGPYEQYFGPGTRLTVT.

V is TRBV19 and J is TRBJ1-2, with 10 bases fitting TRBD1. The CDR3 runs to 15 residues. Germline V gene sequence: CDR1 LNHDA, CDR2 SQIVND (reference sequence). Trimming took 3 bases from V and 8 from J; bases not matched to a gene: 9. The CDR3 reads CASSISGTGVRGYTF. CDR3 nucleotide sequence: TGTGCCAGTAGTATCTCCGGGACAGGGGTCAGAGGCTACACCTTC.

V usage is TRBV7-2 and J usage is TRBJ1-5; D is unclear. Between the trimmed V and J ends, which lost 4 bases and 4 bases, there was a span of 5 bases. Germline CDR1 is SGHTA and CDR2 is FQGNSA. This CDR3 is 12 amino acids long. DNA for the CDR3: TGTGCCAGCAGCTCCCCTAATCAGCCCCAGCATTTT. Encoded protein: CASSSPNQPQHF.

This rearrangement joins TRBV9 to TRBJ2-6, with D uncertain. Trimming took off 6 bases at V and 0 bases at J, with 19 bases between the two ends. CDR3 size: 18 residues. The V gene's germline CDR1 is SGDLS and CDR2 YYNGEE. CDR3 sequence: CASTQGVRATSGANVLTF. The DNA for the CDR3 is TGTGCCAGCACCCAAGGAGTGAGAGCCACCTCTGGGGCCAACGTCCTGACTTTC.

The chain is built from TRBV5-6 and TRBJ2-5; a weak D match, TRBD2 (5 bases). The CDR3 is 15 residues long. Trimming left V 0 bases short and J 1 base short, with 10 bases between. Germline CDR1 reads SGHDT; CDR2 reads YYEEEE. As DNA, the CDR3 is TGTGCCAGCAGCTTGGCGGGATTAGCCCAAGAGACCCAGTACTTC. Its translation: CASSLAGLAQETQYF.

The chain is built from TRBV7-3 and TRBJ2-7; weak D call: TRBD2 (6 bases). V was pared by 4 bases and J by 4 bases, with 26 bases between. The CDR3 loop spans 18 amino acids. Germline assignment: CDR1 SGHTA and CDR2 FQGTGA. CDR3 amino acids: CASSSNRTRSRGLYEQYF. In DNA form, the CDR3 reads TGTGCCAGCAGCTCCAACAGGACCAGAAGCCGGGGGTTATACGAGCAGTACTTC.

This rearrangement joins TRBV28 to TRBJ2-1; D tentatively reads TRBD1 or TRBD2 (5 bases each). The V and J ends lost 6 bases and 3 bases respectively, with 15 bases between them. The CDR3 contains 15 residues. CDR1 is MDHEN and CDR2 is SYDVKM in the germline V gene. The CDR3 loop is CASSPAGTGYNEQFF. In nucleotides, the CDR3 is TGTGCCAGCAGCCCCGCCGGGACCGGCTACAATGAGCAGTTCTTC.

The V and J genes are TRBV9 and TRBJ2-7, with 8 bases aligning to TRBD1. From germline, CDR1 is SGDLS and CDR2 YYNGEE. The CDR3 length is 15 residues. V lost 4 bases, J lost 5 bases, and 11 bases stayed unmatched. The CDR3 reads CASSLGQGAKNEQYF. The CDR3 DNA reads as TGTGCCAGCAGCCTAGGCCAGGGGGCGAAGAACGAGCAGTACTTC.

V is TRBV9 and J is TRBJ1-2, with D unclear. The germline V and J ends were trimmed by 3 bases and 6 bases, with 18 bases remaining between them. This CDR3 has 15 residues. Per germline, CDR1 SGDLS and CDR2 YYNGEE. CDR3 coding DNA: TGTGCCAGCAGCGGAACGCGGATAATTACTGATGGCTACACCTTC. Amino acid sequence: CASSGTRIITDGYTF.